The clone carrying this T cell receptor beta chain is a singleton in its sample. The protocol was immunoSEQ multiplex PCR, while the TCRdb copy is restricted to in-frame clones and leaves out a portion. The sample shows approximately 84,000 clones, roughly 85% of them seen only once. The CDR3 runs to 13 residues. Germline CDR1 and CDR2: LGHDT and YNNKEL (reference sequence). The V gene lost 3 bases and the J gene lost 4 bases, with 7 bases spanning the gap. The sample originates from a study of T cell responses to AZD1222 COVID-19 vaccine. The sequenced sample was peripheral blood, obtained 28 days after the second AZD1222 dose. The chain joins TRBV3-1 (or the pseudogene TRBV3-2) to TRBJ2-1; no reliable D call. This sequence was found in an adult who received the AZD1222 COVID-19 vaccine. Written as DNA, the CDR3 is TGTGCCAGCAGCCAGGACCAGTACAATGAGCAGTTCTTC. It specifies CASSQDQYNEQFF.